The next 24 T cell receptor beta chains were all read from a single sample in a study of technical replicates of blood from several donors. Sequencing used immunoSEQ multiplex PCR; TCRdb keeps in-frame clones, though not all of them. Altogether more than 65,000 clones are present, 90% to 95% being singletons, with the ten largest covering approximately 0.41%. The sequencing input was T cells isolated from PBMCs. The receptor set was obtained from a human donor in good health.

The gene calls are TRBV5-1 and TRBJ2-7; D is possibly TRBD2 (5 bases). V was clipped by 4 bases and J by 7 bases, with 18 bases between them. The CDR3 is 14 amino acids. In germline, CDR1 is SGHRS, CDR2 YFSETQ. The CDR3: CASSPATDLGEQYF. For the CDR3, the DNA is TGCGCCAGCAGCCCCGCTACGGACTTAGGAGAGCAGTACTTC.

This clone occurred once. This chain links TRBV6-6 with TRBJ1-2; the match to TRBD1 covers 7 bases. The V and J ends lost 6 bases and 10 bases, in that order; junction bases with no gene match: 11. Germline loops: CDR1 MNHNY, CDR2 SVGAGI (reference sequence). The CDR3 runs 13 residues. The CDR3 here is CASRHRDRIYYTF. The DNA of the CDR3 is TGTGCCAGCAGGCACCGGGACAGAATTTACTACACCTTC.

The J gene is TRBJ2-1, the V gene TRBV10-3; 10 bases match TRBD2. The CDR3 has 16 amino acids. Germline V gene lookup returns CDR1 ENHRY and CDR2 SYGVKD. Losses at the gene ends were 0 bases for V and 7 bases for J; bases not matched to a gene: 6. CDR3 nucleotide sequence: TGTGCCATCAGTGAGTCTGCTAGCGGGAGTAATAATGAGCAGTTCTTC. It encodes CAISESASGSNNEQFF.

The V and J genes are TRBV11-2 and TRBJ2-5; D not certain. Trimming stripped 1 base from V and 5 bases from J, with 8 bases between. The CDR3 covers 13 residues. Germline V gene lookup returns CDR1 SGHAT and CDR2 FQNNGV. CDR3 residues: CASSLVAGETQYF. CDR3 coding DNA: TGTGCCAGCAGCTTAGTCGCCGGGGAGACCCAGTACTTC.

Only a few counts were recorded for this clone. The CDR3 loop reads CSVAGSGATEAFF. The CDR3 DNA reads TGCAGCGTGGCGGGGTCCGGGGCAACTGAAGCTTTCTTT. The chain is built from TRBV29-1 and TRBJ1-1; tentatively, D is TRBD1 (5 bases). CDR3 size: 13 residues. Germline V lookup: CDR1 SQVTM, CDR2 ANQGSEA. The V gene lost 6 bases and the J gene lost 5 bases, with 16 bases spanning the gap.

The CDR3 region has the DNA TGTGCCAGCAGCCCAATTCAGGGGACGAACACTGAAGCTTTCTTT. Translation: CASSPIQGTNTEAFF. The V gene is TRBV5-4, the J gene TRBJ1-1; tentative D call: TRBD1 (6 bases). CDR1 is SGHNT and CDR2 is YYREEE in the germline V gene (reference sequence). CDR3 length equals 15 residues. The germline V and J ends were trimmed by 4 bases and 1 base, with 14 bases remaining between them. Full variable domain (missing parts from reference TRBV5-4 and TRBJ1-1): ETGVTQSPTHLIKTRGQQVTLRCSSQSGHNTVSWYQQALGQGPQFIFQYYREEENGRGNFPPRFSGLQFPNYSSELNVNALELDDSALYLCASSPIQGTNTEAFFGQGTRLTVV.

This rearrangement joins TRBV5-4 to TRBJ2-5; possible D gene TRBD2, 6 bases. The CDR3 runs 14 residues. The V and J ends lost 6 bases and 5 bases respectively, with 17 bases between them. Germline loops: CDR1 SGHNT, CDR2 YYREEE (reference sequence). The CDR3 sequence is CASNFAGTRETQYF. CDR3 nucleotide sequence: TGTGCCAGCAATTTTGCGGGAACGCGGGAGACCCAGTACTTC. Combining the CDR3 with reference TRBV5-4 and TRBJ2-5 gives the whole variable domain ETGVTQSPTHLIKTRGQQVTLRCSSQSGHNTVSWYQQALGQGPQFIFQYYREEENGRGNFPPRFSGLQFPNYSSELNVNALELDDSALYLCASNFAGTRETQYFGPGTRLLVL.

This chain connects TRBV13 to TRBJ2-7; D is uncertain. CDR3 size: 13 residues. CDR1 is PRHDT and CDR2 is FYEKMQ in the germline V gene (reference sequence). Trimming pared 2 bases from V and 2 bases from J, leaving 7 bases between. CDR3 sequence reads: CASSLSVPYEQYF. CDR3 in DNA: TGTGCCAGCAGCTTAAGCGTGCCCTACGAGCAGTACTTC.

The CDR3 spells CASSYMRAGVRETQYF. For the CDR3, the DNA is TGTGCCAGCAGTTATATGAGAGCGGGAGTGAGGGAGACCCAGTACTTC. The chain joins TRBV6-5 to TRBJ2-5, with 8 positions matching TRBD2. There are 16 residues in the CDR3. The germline CDR1 and CDR2 sequences are MNHEY and SVGAGI. Trimming took 3 bases from V and 5 from J; bases not matched to a gene: 11.

CDR3 region: CASSAGQGGVEKLFF. CDR3 sequence (DNA): TGTGCCAGCAGCGCCGGACAGGGAGGAGTAGAAAAACTGTTTTTT. This chain joins TRBV5-4 and TRBJ1-4; 8 positions agree with TRBD1. Germline CDR1 is SGHNT and CDR2 is YYREEE (reference sequence). Unmatched junction bases numbered 10, after V lost 4 bases and J lost 8 bases. The CDR3 is made up of 15 amino acids. The complete variable domain, with remaining parts taken from reference TRBV5-4 and TRBJ1-4, reads ETGVTQSPTHLIKTRGQQVTLRCSSQSGHNTVSWYQQALGQGPQFIFQYYREEENGRGNFPPRFSGLQFPNYSSELNVNALELDDSALYLCASSAGQGGVEKLFFGSGTQLSVL.

The chain recombines TRBV6-5 with TRBJ1-1, with a possible D match to TRBD1 (5 bases). The CDR3 has 14 residues. Germline assignment: CDR1 MNHEY and CDR2 SVGAGI. Trimming stripped 6 bases from V and 5 bases from J, with 16 bases between. In DNA, the CDR3 is TGTGCCAGCAGCCCCTGGTTGAAGGGGACTGAAGCTTTCTTT. Encoded protein: CASSPWLKGTEAFF.

V is TRBV6-4 and J is TRBJ2-3; TRBD1 matches at 10 bases. The J segment lost 3 bases and the V segment lost 6 bases, leaving 6 bases of the junction unmatched. Germline values: CDR1 MRHNA, CDR2 SNTAGT. The CDR3 totals 15 residues. This chain's CDR3 is CASRRDRGSTDTQYF. CDR3 DNA sequence: TGTGCCAGCAGGCGGGACAGGGGTTCAACAGATACGCAGTATTTT.

V is TRBV30 and J is TRBJ1-1, with 7 bases fitting TRBD1. V was pared by 3 bases and J by 6 bases, with 1 base of the junction left unmatched. The CDR3 runs to 11 residues. In germline, CDR1 is GTSNPN, CDR2 SVGIG (reference sequence). CDR3 in DNA: TGTGCCTGGAGCAGGGGGTCTGAAGCTTTCTTT. Translation: CAWSRGSEAFF.

This rearrangement joins TRBV19 to TRBJ1-2; 8 nucleotides agree with TRBD1. Looked up from germline, CDR1 is LNHDA and CDR2 is SQIVND (reference sequence). After removal of 9 bases from V and 5 bases from J, the junction contained 8 bases not matched to a gene. CDR3 length: 13 residues. CDR3 in DNA: TGTGCCAGCCTTGAGACAGGGGAGTATGGCTACACCTTC. It is translated as CASLETGEYGYTF.

This chain uses TRBV5-5 with TRBJ1-1; D gene ambiguous. CDR3 length equals 14 residues. V was clipped by 0 bases and J by 8 bases, with 14 bases between them. Looked up from germline, CDR1 is SGHKS and CDR2 is YYEKEE (reference sequence). This chain's CDR3 is CASSLDSGRREAFF. In DNA, the CDR3 is TGTGCCAGCAGCTTGGACAGTGGGCGGAGGGAAGCTTTCTTT.

The chain combines TRBV30 with TRBJ2-7, with a weak D call TRBD2 (6 bases). The V and J ends lost 0 bases and 3 bases respectively, with 9 bases between them. The CDR3 contains 13 residues. The germline V gene encodes CDR1 GTSNPN and CDR2 SVGIG (reference sequence). The CDR3, as DNA: TGTGCCTGGAGTGTGGGGGGACTCTACGAGCAGTACTTC. Its translation is CAWSVGGLYEQYF.

The V and J genes are TRBV7-2 and TRBJ2-7, with TRBD1 matching 9 bases. The CDR3 runs 14 residues. Per the germline V gene, CDR1 is SGHTA and CDR2 is FQGNSA. Unmatched junction bases numbered 5, after V lost 4 bases and J lost 4 bases. The CDR3 here is CASSSQDRGYEQYF. CDR3 bases: TGTGCCAGCAGCTCCCAGGACAGGGGATACGAGCAGTACTTC.

The DNA for the CDR3 is TGTGCCAGCAGCGAACAGGGGGCAGATACGCAGTATTTT. Translation gives CASSEQGADTQYF. J is TRBJ2-3 and V is TRBV9, with 8 bases matching TRBD1. The V gene's germline CDR1 is SGDLS and CDR2 YYNGEE. This CDR3 is 13 amino acids long. Germline trimming cut 3 bases from V and 4 bases from J; bases unmatched to any gene: 1. Drawing the rest from reference TRBV9 and TRBJ2-3, the complete variable domain is DSGVTQTPKHLITATGQRVTLRCSPRSGDLSVYWYQQSLDQGLQFLIQYYNGEERAKGNILERFSAQQFPDLHSELNLSSLELGDSALYFCASSEQGADTQYFGPGTRLTVL.

The J gene is TRBJ1-3, the V gene TRBV28; no clear D. The CDR3 extends over 14 amino acids. The ends were cut back, 5 bases at V and 1 base at J, with 9 bases in the middle. Germline CDR1 is MDHEN and CDR2 is SYDVKM. CDR3 in DNA: TGTGCCAGCAGTCCCCCAAATTCTGGAAACACCATATATTTT. This sequence encodes CASSPPNSGNTIYF.

The chain recombines TRBV15 with TRBJ2-2; 9 bases are shared with TRBD1. The CDR3 contains 16 residues. The V gene's germline CDR1 is LNHNV and CDR2 YYDKDF (reference sequence). Trimming cost V 2 bases and J 3 bases; bases outside gene matches: 4. DNA for the CDR3: TGTGCCACCAGCAGAAAGGGACAGGGCGACACCGGGGAGCTGTTTTTT. It is translated as CATSRKGQGDTGELFF.

This clone has a single count. V gene TRBV30 combines with J gene TRBJ2-7; D call uncertain. Germline V CDR1 and CDR2: GTSNPN, SVGIG (reference sequence). The CDR3 has 13 amino acids. V lost 6 bases to trimming and J lost 3 bases, with 15 bases between them. For the CDR3, the DNA is TGTGCCTGTATAGCCGCTACCTACTACGAGCAGTACTTC. Its protein is CACIAATYYEQYF.

The V gene is TRBV19, the J gene TRBJ2-7; TRBD1 matches 8 bases. J lost 4 bases, V lost 5 bases, and 10 bases had no gene match. Germline V gene lookup returns CDR1 LNHDA and CDR2 SQIVND (reference sequence). CDR3 length: 15 amino acids. CDR3 loop: CASSYVTGGSYEQYF. The CDR3, as DNA: TGTGCCAGTAGTTACGTTACAGGGGGATCTTACGAGCAGTACTTC.

The chain carries TRBV4-2 and TRBJ2-7; the D gene is possibly TRBD2 (6 bases). Germline lookup yields CDR1 LGHNA and CDR2 YNFKEQ. V was pared by 4 bases and J by 2 bases, with 21 bases between. The CDR3 length is 17 residues. CDR3 protein: CASSRSPLGEDAYEQYF. Written as DNA, the CDR3 is TGTGCCAGCAGCCGGTCCCCCTTGGGGGAGGATGCCTACGAGCAGTACTTC.

V usage is TRBV12-5 and J usage is TRBJ2-1; D gene ambiguous. V was pared by 2 bases and J by 4 bases, with 12 bases between. Germline-derived CDR1 and CDR2 are LGHNT and FRNRAP. This CDR3 is built from 15 residues. CDR3 amino acids: CASGLPRLLYNEQFF. The CDR3 nucleotides read TGTGCTAGTGGTTTGCCGCGCCTCCTGTACAATGAGCAGTTCTTC.